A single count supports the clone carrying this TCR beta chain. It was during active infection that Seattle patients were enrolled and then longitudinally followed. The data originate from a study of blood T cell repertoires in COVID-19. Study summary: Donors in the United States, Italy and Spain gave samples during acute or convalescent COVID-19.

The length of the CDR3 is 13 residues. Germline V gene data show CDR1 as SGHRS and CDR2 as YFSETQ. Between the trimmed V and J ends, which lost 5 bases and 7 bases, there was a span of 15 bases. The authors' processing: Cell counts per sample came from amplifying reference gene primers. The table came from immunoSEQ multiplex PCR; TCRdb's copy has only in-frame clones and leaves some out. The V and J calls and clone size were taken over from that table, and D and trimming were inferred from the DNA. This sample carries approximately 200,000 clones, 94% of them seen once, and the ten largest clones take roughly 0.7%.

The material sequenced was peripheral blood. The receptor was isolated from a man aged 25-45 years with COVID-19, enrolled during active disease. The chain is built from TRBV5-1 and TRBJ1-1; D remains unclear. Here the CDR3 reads CASRPVEVVEAFF. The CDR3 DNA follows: TGCGCCAGCAGACCGGTAGAGGTGGTTGAAGCTTTCTTT.